These 22 T cell receptor beta chains came from one sample sequenced in a study of cytomegalovirus exposure and HLA in healthy donors. PCR amplification relied on 60 Vbeta primers (plus 13 Jbeta primers). Clones were sequenced by immunoSEQ multiplex PCR, and TCRdb holds only the in-frame ones, with some missing. The sample contains 100,000 to 150,000 clones, just under 75% of which appear only once. The specimen sequenced was PBMCs. The receptor set was obtained from a man aged 55 to 70 in good health and CMV-seropositive.

V usage is TRBV16 and J usage is TRBJ1-4; TRBD1 aligns across 7 bases. Trimming removed 2 bases from V and 4 bases from J; junction bases left unmatched: 4. This CDR3 has 15 residues. Germline values: CDR1 KGHSY, CDR2 FQNENV. CDR3 amino acids: CASSQPDRVNEKLFF. The CDR3 DNA follows: TGTGCCAGCAGCCAACCAGACAGGGTTAATGAAAAACTGTTTTTT.

The rearrangement uses TRBV6-6 and TRBJ1-3; tentative D call: TRBD1 (5 bases). V shed 2 bases and J shed 8 bases, with 10 bases lying between them. This CDR3 is 13 amino acids long. In germline, CDR1 is MNHNY, CDR2 SVGAGI (reference sequence). CDR3 sequence (DNA): TGTGCCAGCAGTTACAGGGGATTAGACACCATATATTTT. Translating it yields CASSYRGLDTIYF.

This clone was picked up one time. The rearrangement uses TRBV5-6 and TRBJ2-1, with TRBD2 matching over 11 bases. Germline lookup yields CDR1 SGHDT and CDR2 YYEEEE. J was trimmed by 1 base and V by 4 bases; bases with no gene match: 7. The CDR3 is made up of 17 amino acids. In nucleotides, the CDR3 is TGTGCCAGCAGCCTGTTCTTAGCGGGGGGGTCCTACAATGAGCAGTTCTTC. It translates to CASSLFLAGGSYNEQFF.

V usage is TRBV9 and J usage is TRBJ2-1; 8 nucleotides line up with TRBD2. The CDR3 is 14 amino acids. V was clipped by 1 base and J by 9 bases; unmatched bases: 6. The germline V gene encodes CDR1 SGDLS and CDR2 YYNGEE. The DNA of the CDR3 is TGTGCCAGCAGCGTACCGGGGGGGAGTACTGAGCAGTTCTTC. Its protein is CASSVPGGSTEQFF.

Of note for this clone: The germline gene is not matched at one end of the junction; a read error may be the cause. The chain is built from TRBV6-6 and TRBJ2-7; weak D call: TRBD2 (7 bases). The CDR3 is 14 residues long. Germline CDR1 MNHNY, CDR2 SVGAGI (reference sequence). The CDR3 loop reads CASAIGGVSHEQYF. As DNA, the CDR3 is TGTGCCAGCGCCATAGGGGGGGTCTCCCACGAGCAGTACTTC.

Here the CDR3 reads CASSLGRGNYGYTF. DNA for the CDR3: TGTGCCAGCAGTTTAGGCAGGGGGAACTATGGCTACACCTTC. V and J are TRBV28 and TRBJ1-2, with 7 bases aligning to TRBD1. Looked up from germline, CDR1 is MDHEN and CDR2 is SYDVKM. The CDR3 is 14 residues long. Trimming took 2 bases from V and 2 from J; bases not matched to a gene: 2.

The genes are TRBV27 and TRBJ2-4, with 10 bases that match TRBD2. The CDR3 sequence is 16 residues long. The V gene's germline CDR1 is MNHEY and CDR2 SMNVEV (reference sequence). V shed 9 bases and J 1 base; nucleotides not matched to a gene: 9. The CDR3 here is CASRLAGGRAKNIQYF. CDR3 sequence (DNA): TGTGCCAGTAGGTTAGCGGGGGGCCGGGCCAAAAACATTCAGTACTTC.

The chain has TRBV4-1 and TRBJ1-5; 7 nucleotides align to TRBD1. The junction had 14 bases not matched to a gene; V was cut back by 6 bases and J by 3 bases. Germline CDR1 and CDR2: MGHRA and YSYEKL. CDR3 length: 17 residues. The CDR3 DNA reads as TGCGCCAGCAGTCAGCCCCCGGGACAGCCTAACAATCAGCCCCAGCATTTT. It specifies CASSQPPGQPNNQPQHF.

The count of this clone is one. The chain has TRBV10-3 and TRBJ1-1; the match to TRBD1 covers 7 bases. V trimming: 5 bases; J trimming: 1 base; junction bases outside the gene matches: 7. Germline loops: CDR1 ENHRY, CDR2 SYGVKD. The CDR3 extends over 15 amino acids. This chain's CDR3 is CAISLQGTRNTEAFF. CDR3 bases: TGTGCCATCAGTTTACAGGGGACGCGGAACACTGAAGCTTTCTTT.

This clone was counted between two and nine times. The genes are TRBV7-6 and TRBJ2-6; no clear D gene. The CDR3 covers 15 residues. The V and J ends lost 1 base and 0 bases respectively, with 4 bases between them. Germline V gives CDR1 SGHVS, CDR2 FNYEAQ. CDR3 amino acids: CASSLDLSGANVLTF. CDR3 nucleotide sequence: TGTGCCAGCAGCTTAGATCTCTCTGGGGCCAACGTCCTGACTTTC.

This clone was counted only a few times. V usage is TRBV6-5 and J usage is TRBJ2-5, with 8 bases aligning to TRBD2. Germline values: CDR1 MNHEY, CDR2 SVGAGI. After removal of 5 bases from V and 5 bases from J, the junction contained 7 bases not matched to a gene. The CDR3 loop spans 14 amino acids. CDR3 coding DNA: TGTGCCAGCAGTCCTCGGGGGGGCCGTGAGACCCAGTACTTC. Protein product: CASSPRGGRETQYF.

V usage is TRBV9 and J usage is TRBJ1-6; the D is unclear. Germline V gene data show CDR1 as SGDLS and CDR2 as YYNGEE. The V end lost 0 bases, the J end lost 7 bases, and 8 bases lay between the germline ends. The CDR3 contains 14 residues. This chain's CDR3 is CASSVGAENSPLHF. The CDR3 nucleotides are TGTGCCAGCAGCGTAGGGGCAGAAAATTCACCCCTCCACTTT.

The chain employs TRBV5-4 and TRBJ2-5; 12 nucleotides agree with TRBD2. Trimming removed 3 bases from V and 0 bases from J; junction bases left unmatched: 3. CDR1 and CDR2 (germline): SGHNT, YYREEE (reference sequence). The CDR3 has 16 residues. CDR3 sequence: CASSSTSGGYQETQYF. In nucleotides, the CDR3 is TGTGCCAGCAGCTCTACTAGCGGGGGGTACCAAGAGACCCAGTACTTC.

V gene TRBV5-1 combines with J gene TRBJ2-5; possibly TRBD2 for D (6 bases). Trimming stripped 4 bases from V and 5 bases from J, with 18 bases between. From germline, CDR1 is SGHRS and CDR2 YFSETQ. CDR3 size: 15 residues. Written as DNA, the CDR3 is TGCGCCAGCAGCGTTCAACGGGTTGGGGGGGAGACCCAGTACTTC. As protein: CASSVQRVGGETQYF.

The chain combines TRBV6-5 with TRBJ2-2, with TRBD1 identical over 8 bases. The V segment lost 4 bases and the J segment 10 bases; nucleotides outside the gene matches: 8. The CDR3 sequence is 14 residues long. Germline V CDR1 and CDR2: MNHEY, SVGAGI. The CDR3 DNA sequence: TGTGCCAGCAGTTCGACAGGGGCTCCGGCGGAGCTGTTTTTT. Its protein is CASSSTGAPAELFF.

J is TRBJ2-6 and V is TRBV28; no clear D. CDR1 is MDHEN and CDR2 is SYDVKM in the germline V gene. This CDR3 has 14 residues. V lost 7 bases, J lost 0 bases, and 7 bases lay in between. The CDR3 loop reads CASTLSSGANVLTF. The CDR3, as DNA: TGTGCCAGCACCCTCTCCTCTGGGGCCAACGTCCTGACTTTC. Drawing the rest from reference TRBV28 and TRBJ2-6, the complete variable domain is DVKVTQSSRYLVKRTGEKVFLECVQDMDHENMFWYRQDPGLGLRLIYFSYDVKMKEKGDIPEGYSVSREKKERFSLILESASTNQTSMYLCASTLSSGANVLTFGAGSRLTVL.

This chain links TRBV19 with TRBJ2-1; unclear D gene. The CDR3 runs 14 residues. CDR1 and CDR2 (germline): LNHDA, SQIVND (reference sequence). Trimming stripped 5 bases from V and 2 bases from J, with 10 bases between. CDR3 sequence reads: CASSPRLAYNEQFF. CDR3 nucleotides: TGTGCCAGTAGTCCGCGGTTAGCCTACAATGAGCAGTTCTTC. The full variable domain, rest sourced from reference TRBV19 and TRBJ2-1, is DGGITQSPKYLFRKEGQNVTLSCEQNLNHDAMYWYRQDPGQGLRLIYYSQIVNDFQKGDIAEGYSVSREKKESFPLTVTSAQKNPTAFYLCASSPRLAYNEQFFGPGTRLTVL.

This clone was counted between two and nine times. The V and J genes are TRBV2 and TRBJ1-3; D call uncertain. The V and J ends lost 4 bases and 4 bases respectively, with 5 bases between them. CDR3 size: 12 residues. Per the germline V gene, CDR1 is SNHLY and CDR2 is FYNNEI. The CDR3 region has the DNA TGTGCCAGCAGTGCCGGGGGAAACACCATATATTTT. Its protein product is CASSAGGNTIYF.

The chain links TRBV27 to TRBJ1-1, with D hard to call. The germline V gene encodes CDR1 MNHEY and CDR2 SMNVEV (reference sequence). The CDR3 loop spans 14 amino acids. With 0 bases removed from V and 0 bases from J, the gap between germline ends came to 5 bases. The CDR3 sequence: CASSLSGMNTEAFF. For the CDR3, the DNA is TGTGCCAGCAGTTTATCCGGGATGAACACTGAAGCTTTCTTT.

V gene TRBV7-3 combines with J gene TRBJ2-2; D gene ambiguous. Trimming pared 3 bases from V and 4 bases from J, leaving 6 bases between. The CDR3 totals 13 residues. Germline V gene sequence: CDR1 SGHTA, CDR2 FQGTGA. CDR3 DNA: TGTGCCAGCAGCTTTGGCAGCACCGGGGAGCTGTTTTTT. The encoded protein is CASSFGSTGELFF.

The V call is TRBV5-6, the J call TRBJ2-3; D is uncertain. Trimming pared 3 bases from V and 0 bases from J, leaving 11 bases between. The CDR3 extends over 15 amino acids. Looked up from germline, CDR1 is SGHDT and CDR2 is YYEEEE. CDR3 residues: CASSYRRGSTDTQYF. The CDR3 DNA reads as TGTGCCAGCAGCTACCGGAGAGGTAGCACAGATACGCAGTATTTT.

Regarding this clone: An end of the junction does not agree with germline; a read error may underlie this. The CDR3 region has the DNA TGTTCCAGCAGTTCCGTAGTCGGCGGATCCTACGAGCAGTACTTC. This encodes CSSSSVVGGSYEQYF. This rearrangement joins TRBV7-9 to TRBJ2-7; D is unresolved. Germline V CDR1 and CDR2: SEHNR, FQNEAQ (reference sequence). CDR3 length equals 15 residues.